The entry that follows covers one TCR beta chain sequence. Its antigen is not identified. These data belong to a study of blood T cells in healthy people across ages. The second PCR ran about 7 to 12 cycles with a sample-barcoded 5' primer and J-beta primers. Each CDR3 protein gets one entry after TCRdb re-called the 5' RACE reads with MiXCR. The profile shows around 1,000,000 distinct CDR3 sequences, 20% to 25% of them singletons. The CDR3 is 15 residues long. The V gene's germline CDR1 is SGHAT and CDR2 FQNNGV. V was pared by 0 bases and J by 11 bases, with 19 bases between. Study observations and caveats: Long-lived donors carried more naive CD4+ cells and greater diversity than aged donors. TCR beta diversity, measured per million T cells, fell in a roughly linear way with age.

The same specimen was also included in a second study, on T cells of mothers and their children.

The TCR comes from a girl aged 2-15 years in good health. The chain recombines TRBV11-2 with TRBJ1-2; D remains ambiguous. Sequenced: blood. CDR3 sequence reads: CASSLDSRLHQEYTF. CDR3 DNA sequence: TGTGCCAGCAGCTTAGACAGCCGGTTACACCAGGAATACACCTTC.